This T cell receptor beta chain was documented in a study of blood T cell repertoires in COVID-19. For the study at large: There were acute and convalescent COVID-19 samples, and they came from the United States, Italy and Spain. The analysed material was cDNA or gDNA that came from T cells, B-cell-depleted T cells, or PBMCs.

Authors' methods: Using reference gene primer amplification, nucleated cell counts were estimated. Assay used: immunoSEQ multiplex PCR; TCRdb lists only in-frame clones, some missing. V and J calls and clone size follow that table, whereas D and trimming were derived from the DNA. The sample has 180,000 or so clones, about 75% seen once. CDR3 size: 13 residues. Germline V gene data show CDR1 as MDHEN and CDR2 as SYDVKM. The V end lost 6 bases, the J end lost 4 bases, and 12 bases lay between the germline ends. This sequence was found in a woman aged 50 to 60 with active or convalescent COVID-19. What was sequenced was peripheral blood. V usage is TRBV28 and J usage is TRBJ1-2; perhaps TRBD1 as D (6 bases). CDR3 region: CASSTRGPYGYTF. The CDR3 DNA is TGTGCCAGCAGCACCAGGGGACCCTATGGCTACACCTTC.